The 3 T cell receptor beta chains below all came from one sample that was sequenced in a study of identifying expanded T cells in peripheral blood. Repertoires were generated with immunoSEQ multiplex PCR, while TCRdb's copy carries only in-frame clones and drops some. The sample includes about 91,000 clones, 88% of them seen just once. The sequencing input was blood. These receptors were obtained from a person aged 18 to 75 in good health.

The chain carries TRBV7-2 and TRBJ2-3; TRBD1 is a possible D gene (6 bases). This CDR3 is built from 15 residues. Germline CDR1 SGHTA, CDR2 FQGNSA. V dropped 1 base and J dropped 1 base, with 9 bases sitting between them. CDR3: CASSLGTARTDTQYF. CDR3 bases: TGTGCCAGCAGCTTAGGGACAGCTCGCACAGATACGCAGTATTTT.

This clone was counted once. This chain uses TRBV4-2 with TRBJ2-3, with 8 positions matching TRBD1. Germline values: CDR1 LGHNA, CDR2 YNFKEQ. V lost 0 bases to trimming and J lost 5 bases; unmatched junction nucleotides: 4. This CDR3 is built from 15 residues. The CDR3 region is CASSQDLQGEDTQYF. The CDR3 coding sequence is TGTGCCAGCAGCCAAGATCTACAGGGGGAAGATACGCAGTATTTT.

The chain couples TRBV28 to TRBJ2-3; D tentatively fits TRBD1 or TRBD2 (5 bases each). The germline V gene encodes CDR1 MDHEN and CDR2 SYDVKM. With 11 bases removed from V and 4 bases from J, the gap between germline ends came to 19 bases. CDR3 length: 14 residues. CDR3 in amino acids: CAAVPDGAADTQYF. The CDR3 DNA follows: TGTGCCGCGGTACCAGACGGGGCGGCAGATACGCAGTATTTT.